This T cell receptor beta chain is drawn from a study of cytomegalovirus exposure and HLA in healthy donors. On the study more broadly: An earlier analysis found some 100 million unique TCR beta sequences from about 190 million T cells.

Turning to this clone: The antigen is not known.

There are 18 residues in the CDR3. The germline V gene has CDR1 MNHEY and CDR2 SMNVEV (reference sequence). After removal of 3 bases from V and 5 bases from J, the junction contained 9 bases not matched to a gene. This donor has no recorded CMV serostatus. Study-wide results and limits: Another analysis was done later, and it associated 17,000 or so TCR beta sequences with HLA alleles at 0.05 false discovery rate. In a later analysis, a genetic analysis reported fewer productive-TCR N-insertions in an Asian-associated ancestry cluster than the cohort average.

Primers for the PCR totalled 60 Vbeta and 13 Jbeta. Clones were sequenced by immunoSEQ multiplex PCR, and TCRdb holds only the in-frame ones, with some missing. This sample has about 98,000 clones, with 63% found just once. The TCR comes from a human donor in good health. V is TRBV27 and J is TRBJ2-2, with 13 bases that match TRBD2. Sequenced material: PBMCs. As DNA, the CDR3 is TGTGCCAGCAGTTTGCGACTAGCGGGAGGAGGGGGAACCGGGGAGCTGTTTTTT. Protein sequence: CASSLRLAGGGGTGELFF.